This paragraph reports one TCR beta chain. Its antigen remains unidentified. Second-dose schedules of about 4 or about 12 weeks were combined. From germline, CDR1 is MNHEY and CDR2 SMNVEV (reference sequence). Unmatched junction bases numbered 6, after V lost 6 bases and J lost 2 bases. This CDR3 is 15 amino acids long. These data come from a study of T cell responses to AZD1222 COVID-19 vaccine. Study findings and constraints: Spike was spanned by vaccine-associated CD4 TCRs, which were dominant at 160-218 and 743-854.

The protocol was immunoSEQ multiplex PCR, while the TCRdb copy is restricted to in-frame clones and leaves out a portion. The table has roughly 14,000 clones, about 85% seen once. The chain is built from TRBV27 and TRBJ1-4; 7 bases are a match to TRBD1. This material consisted of peripheral blood, taken 28 days after the second AZD1222 dose. The receptor was isolated from an adult who received the AZD1222 COVID-19 vaccine. CDR3 sequence reads: CASRLTGFTNEKLFF. CDR3 nucleotide sequence: TGTGCCAGCAGGTTGACAGGGTTCACTAATGAAAAACTGTTTTTT.